The 24 T cell receptor beta chains in this list originate from one sample, sequenced in a study of human T cells and chemical hapten exposure. TCRdb processed the RACE reads anew with MiXCR; each CDR3 protein has one entry. The table shows 150,000 to 200,000 distinct CDR3 sequences, with around 25% occurring only once. Time point in this sample: patch test 3, about 24 weeks after DPC sensitization. Treatment specified: therapeutic diphenylcyclopropenone sensitization with weekly scalp DPC. Source: whole blood, taken in connection with sensitization to the hapten diphenylcyclopropenone (DPC). The receptors stem from a woman aged 40 to 50 with alopecia areata. Some clones in this sample may be carry-over from other donors' samples.

The chain has TRBV20-1 and TRBJ2-1, with D possibly matching TRBD1 (6 bases). Germline V gene sequence: CDR1 DFQATT, CDR2 SNEGSKA (reference sequence). V was cut by 0 bases and J by 2 bases, with 11 bases left in between. The CDR3 loop spans 15 amino acids. The CDR3 nucleotides read TGCAGTGCTAGAGATGCCAGGGGCACCTACAATGAGCAGTTCTTC. Its translation: CSARDARGTYNEQFF.

V and J are TRBV6-2 or TRBV6-3 and TRBJ2-7; D possibly corresponds to TRBD2 (5 bases). The V end lost 2 bases, the J end lost 3 bases, and 8 bases lay between the germline ends. The CDR3 sequence is 13 residues long. Germline V gene lookup returns CDR1 MNHEY and CDR2 SVGEGT. CDR3 in DNA: TGTGCCAGCAGTTACAGCGGATACTACGAGCAGTACTTC. Its protein is CASSYSGYYEQYF.

V gene TRBV6-2 or TRBV6-3 combines with J gene TRBJ2-7, with D perhaps TRBD1 (6 bases). This CDR3 contains 13 residues. The V end lost 8 bases, the J end lost 2 bases, and 13 bases lay between the germline ends. Per the germline V gene, CDR1 is MNHEY and CDR2 is SVGEGT. Written as DNA, the CDR3 is TGTGCCAGCCGCGAGGACAGCACCTACGAGCAGTACTTC. Translated: CASREDSTYEQYF.

The chain has TRBV28 and TRBJ1-4, with D hard to call. Deletions cut 5 bases from V and 4 bases from J, with 8 bases between. The CDR3 is 13 residues long. From germline, CDR1 is MDHEN and CDR2 SYDVKM. CDR3 sequence (DNA): TGTGCCAGCAGTCTGAACCTTAATGAAAAACTGTTTTTT. This translates into CASSLNLNEKLFF.

This rearrangement joins TRBV20-1 to TRBJ2-1; possibly TRBD2 for D (5 bases). The V end was cut by 3 bases, the J end by 0 bases, with 9 bases between. CDR1 is DFQATT, CDR2 SNEGSKA, per germline (reference sequence). The CDR3 length is 14 residues. The CDR3 protein is CSASGRVSYNEQFF. The DNA of the CDR3 is TGCAGTGCTAGCGGGCGGGTCTCCTACAATGAGCAGTTCTTC.

The chain joins TRBV7-2 to TRBJ2-5; no reliable D call. Germline assignment: CDR1 SGHTA and CDR2 FQGNSA. The CDR3 spans 16 residues. V was pared by 0 bases and J by 2 bases, with 13 bases between. Written as DNA, the CDR3 is TGTGCCAGCAGCTTAGCCTACAGCAAACATCAAGAGACCCAGTACTTC. This codes for CASSLAYSKHQETQYF.

V and J are TRBV28 and TRBJ1-2; 10 bases are shared with TRBD1. Germline V gene sequence: CDR1 MDHEN, CDR2 SYDVKM. The CDR3 spans 15 residues. V shed 5 bases and J 4 bases; nucleotides not matched to a gene: 7. CDR3: CASSLRDRGTYGYTF. The CDR3 region has the DNA TGTGCCAGCAGTCTACGGGACAGGGGTACCTATGGCTACACCTTC.

This clonotype was detected a few times. The V and J genes are TRBV7-9 and TRBJ2-1; unclear D gene. CDR3 length: 15 residues. With 1 base removed from V and 0 bases from J, the gap between germline ends came to 7 bases. In germline, CDR1 is SEHNR, CDR2 FQNEAQ (reference sequence). CDR3 residues: CASSLVSLSYNEQFF. In DNA, the CDR3 is TGTGCCAGCAGCTTAGTGAGCCTCTCCTACAATGAGCAGTTCTTC.

This chain connects TRBV7-2 to TRBJ2-1, with 7 bases identical to TRBD2. The CDR3 extends over 16 amino acids. V lost 2 bases, J lost 0 bases, and 4 bases stayed unmatched. CDR1 SGHTA and CDR2 FQGNSA come from the germline V gene. CDR3 bases: TGTGCCAGCAGCTTATGGGGGGGGAGCTCCTACAATGAGCAGTTCTTC. As protein: CASSLWGGSSYNEQFF.

This clonotype was counted a few times. The chain links TRBV7-2 to TRBJ2-2; D not resolved. In germline, CDR1 is SGHTA, CDR2 FQGNSA. This CDR3 contains 16 residues. The V and J ends lost 1 base and 4 bases respectively, with 13 bases between them. Here the CDR3 DNA reads TGTGCCAGCAGCTTAGAACCGGGTCTGGGCACCGGGGAGCTGTTTTTT. Protein sequence: CASSLEPGLGTGELFF.

With regard to this clonotype: This could be a read error, since a much larger clone is one nucleotide away. The V and J genes are TRBV29-1 and TRBJ1-2; 7 nucleotides agree with TRBD1. The CDR3 is 13 amino acids. Looked up from germline, CDR1 is SQVTM and CDR2 is ANQGSEA. CDR3 amino acids: CSVGPEGAEGYNF. CDR3 in DNA: TGCAGCGTTGGCCCTGAGGGGGCGGAGGGCTACAACTTC.

The J gene is TRBJ2-5, the V gene TRBV24-1; unclear D gene. Germline CDR1 KGHDR, CDR2 SFDVKD. The CDR3 length is 13 residues. V shed 0 bases and J shed 2 bases, with 3 bases lying between them. CDR3 in amino acids: CATSDLRQETQYF. The CDR3 bases are TGTGCCACCAGTGATTTGCGGCAAGAGACCCAGTACTTC.

A few counts support this clonotype. The genes are TRBV7-2 and TRBJ2-6, with a weak D call TRBD1 (5 bases). This CDR3 has 17 amino acids. Trimming removed 5 bases from V and 0 bases from J, with 14 bases in between. Germline assignment: CDR1 SGHTA and CDR2 FQGNSA. CDR3 residues: CASSLRQLHSGANVLTF. DNA of the CDR3: TGTGCCAGCAGCCTAAGACAGCTTCACTCTGGGGCCAACGTCCTGACTTTC.

This clonotype has only a few counts. This sequence joins TRBV15 and TRBJ2-3; maybe TRBD2 (5 bases). Per germline, CDR1 LNHNV and CDR2 YYDKDF (reference sequence). CDR3 size: 14 residues. Deletions cut 8 bases from V and 4 bases from J, with 16 bases between. The CDR3 DNA reads as TGTGCCACCGAGCGGCTGGGCCGGTCAGATACGCAGTATTTT. This gives the protein CATERLGRSDTQYF. Complete variable domain (other parts from reference TRBV15 and TRBJ2-3): DAMVIQNPRYQVTQFGKPVTLSCSQTLNHNVMYWYQQKSSQAPKLLFHYYDKDFNNEADTPDNFQSRRPNTSFCFLDIRSPGLGDTAMYLCATERLGRSDTQYFGPGTRLTVL.

The chain couples TRBV5-5 to TRBJ2-7, with D uncertain. The CDR3 totals 13 residues. The ends were cut back, 4 bases at V and 7 bases at J, with 15 bases in the middle. The germline V gene encodes CDR1 SGHKS and CDR2 YYEKEE (reference sequence). CDR3 in amino acids: CASSLPHSGEQYF. CDR3 nucleotide sequence: TGTGCCAGCAGCCTCCCACATTCCGGAGAGCAGTACTTC.

In the case of this clonotype: A read error may produce the germline difference seen at one junction end. The chain joins TRBV7-2 to TRBJ2-1, with 10 bases that match TRBD2. Germline CDR1 SGHTA, CDR2 FQGNSA. This CDR3 comprises 15 residues. CDR3 sequence: CASSLAGAGTPVWLF. CDR3 bases: TGTGCCAGCAGCCTAGCGGGAGCCGGGACTCCTGTGTGGCTCTTC.

Ten or more counts support this clonotype. The chain joins TRBV2 to TRBJ1-2; no clear D gene. V was shortened by 0 bases and J by 8 bases, with 13 bases between the two germline ends. The germline gives CDR1 SNHLY, CDR2 FYNNEI. CDR3 length: 14 residues. This CDR3 reads CASSEALRFSGYTF. CDR3 in DNA: TGTGCCAGCAGTGAAGCGCTTCGTTTTTCGGGCTACACCTTC.

This clonotype was counted only a few times. The chain employs TRBV7-2 and TRBJ1-1; D gene unclear. Trimming left V 4 bases short and J 3 bases short, with 6 bases between. CDR1 is SGHTA and CDR2 is FQGNSA in the germline V gene. The CDR3 runs 12 residues. As DNA, the CDR3 is TGTGCCAGCAGCTCCTCCCACACTGAAGCTTTCTTT. It codes for CASSSSHTEAFF.

This clonotype appeared a single time. The chain recombines TRBV7-6 with TRBJ1-3, with D uncertain. The CDR3 has 14 residues. The V gene lost 6 bases and the J gene lost 1 base, with 10 bases spanning the gap. Germline-derived CDR1 and CDR2 are SGHVS and FNYEAQ. In nucleotides, the CDR3 is TGTGCCAGCAGTCCAAGGTTGTCTGGAAACACCATATATTTT. Its protein product is CASSPRLSGNTIYF.

Points on this clonotype: Since a much larger clone is just one base distant, this may be a read error. The chain has TRBV7-2 and TRBJ1-5; D may be TRBD1 (5 bases). Germline assignment: CDR1 SGHTA and CDR2 FQGNSA. This CDR3 has 14 amino acids. The CDR3 DNA sequence: TGTGCCGGCAGCTCGGGGCCAGGCAATCAGCCCCAGCATTTT. Its protein product is CAGSSGPGNQPQHF.

This chain joins TRBV5-1 and TRBJ2-1; 7 nucleotides match TRBD2. CDR3 length equals 14 residues. V shed 9 bases and J 0 bases; nucleotides not matched to a gene: 6. Germline values: CDR1 SGHRS, CDR2 YFSETQ. The CDR3 sequence is CATRIAGSYNEQFF. For the CDR3, the DNA is TGCGCCACCCGAATAGCGGGCTCCTACAATGAGCAGTTCTTC.

The chain joins TRBV4-1 to TRBJ2-4; no clear D. Trimming left V 0 bases short and J 4 bases short, with 4 bases between. The CDR3 runs to 13 residues. In germline, CDR1 is MGHRA, CDR2 YSYEKL. This CDR3 is CASSQDWKNIQYF. The CDR3 nucleotides read TGCGCCAGCAGCCAAGACTGGAAAAACATTCAGTACTTC.

The chain links TRBV5-1 to TRBJ2-1, with TRBD2 identical over 8 bases. The germline CDR1 and CDR2 sequences are SGHRS and YFSETQ. This CDR3 is built from 15 residues. V lost 0 bases to trimming and J lost 5 bases; unmatched junction nucleotides: 4. The CDR3 coding sequence is TGCGCCAGCAGCTTGGGGCTAGCGGGCCACAATGAGCAGTTCTTC. Amino acids: CASSLGLAGHNEQFF.

V is TRBV4-1 and J is TRBJ1-1, with unresolved D. Trimming left V 0 bases short and J 2 bases short, with 16 bases between. Germline CDR1 is MGHRA and CDR2 is YSYEKL. CDR3 size: 17 residues. The CDR3, as DNA: TGCGCCAGCAGCCAAGATTATCGGGCAGATATAAACACTGAAGCTTTCTTT. Amino acid sequence: CASSQDYRADINTEAFF.